The rows below give T cell receptor beta chains drawn from one sample of a study of cytomegalovirus exposure and HLA in healthy donors. Repertoires were generated with immunoSEQ multiplex PCR, while TCRdb's copy carries only in-frame clones and drops some. The data show around 80,000 clones, with 78% seen just once and around 6.4% held by the top ten. Sequencing was done on a sample of PBMCs. These receptors were obtained from a man between 18 and 29 years old in good health and CMV-seropositive. Each CDR3 is given with its conserved first and last residue. D genes are given only for firm matches. Not every row has a clone size; where given, it reads once, few, many or a size class.

D gene: TRBD1
J gene: TRBJ2-6
V gene: TRBV25-1
clone size: .
CDR3 protein: CASSAWTGSYSGANVLTF
CDR3 DNA: TGTGCCAGCAGTGCGTGGACAGGGTCCTACTCTGGGGCCAACGTCCTGACTTTC

D gene: TRBD1
J gene: TRBJ2-7
V gene: TRBV14
clone size: .
CDR3 protein: CASSQLPGQGINEQYF
CDR3 DNA: TGTGCCAGCAGCCAGCTTCCGGGACAGGGGATCAACGAGCAGTACTTC

D gene: .
J gene: TRBJ1-3
V gene: TRBV4-2
clone size: .
CDR3 protein: CASSQGHGAGNTIYF
CDR3 DNA: TGTGCCAGCAGCCAAGGTCACGGGGCTGGAAACACCATATATTTT

D gene: .
J gene: TRBJ2-2
V gene: TRBV5-8
clone size: .
CDR3 protein: CASSKGLPNTGELFF
CDR3 DNA: TGTGCCAGCAGCAAGGGACTGCCGAACACCGGGGAGCTGTTTTTT

D gene: TRBD2
J gene: TRBJ2-1
V gene: TRBV5-4
clone size: .
CDR3 protein: CASSLYGRGSSEQFF
CDR3 DNA: TGTGCCAGCAGCCTCTACGGGAGGGGATCGAGTGAGCAGTTCTTC

D gene: TRBD2
J gene: TRBJ2-1
V gene: TRBV10-2
clone size: .
CDR3 protein: CASRGGTSGRYNEQFF
CDR3 DNA: TGCGCCAGCAGAGGGGGGACTAGCGGGAGGTACAATGAGCAGTTCTTC

D gene: TRBD1
J gene: TRBJ1-2
V gene: TRBV5-1
clone size: .
CDR3 protein: CASSLSTGTGYGYTF
CDR3 DNA: TGCGCCAGCAGCCTATCGACAGGGACCGGCTATGGCTACACCTTC

D gene: TRBD2
J gene: TRBJ2-1
V gene: TRBV11-2
clone size: .
CDR3 protein: CASSFVLAGGRNEQFF
CDR3 DNA: TGTGCCAGCAGCTTTGTTCTAGCGGGAGGGCGGAATGAGCAGTTCTTC

D gene: .
J gene: TRBJ2-7
V gene: TRBV13
clone size: .
CDR3 protein: CASSSQTRDTYEQYF
CDR3 DNA: TGTGCCAGCAGCTCTCAGACTAGGGATACCTACGAGCAGTACTTC

D gene: TRBD1
J gene: TRBJ1-1
V gene: TRBV19
clone size: .
CDR3 protein: CASSTTGDTEAFF
CDR3 DNA: TGTGCCAGTAGTACTACAGGGGACACTGAAGCTTTCTTT

D gene: TRBD2
J gene: TRBJ2-3
V gene: TRBV5-4
clone size: .
CDR3 protein: CASSPRWAGGPSSRADTQYF
CDR3 DNA: TGTGCCAGCAGCCCCCGGTGGGCGGGAGGGCCCAGCTCCCGAGCAGATACGCAGTATTTT

D gene: TRBD1
J gene: TRBJ1-4
V gene: TRBV6-5
clone size: .
CDR3 protein: CASSYPPPGQGGKLFF
CDR3 DNA: TGTGCCAGCAGTTACCCCCCGCCGGGACAGGGGGGAAAACTGTTTTTT

D gene: .
J gene: TRBJ1-1
V gene: TRBV29-1
clone size: once
CDR3 protein: CSVATQGNTEAFF
CDR3 DNA: TGCAGCGTGGCGACACAAGGGAACACTGAAGCTTTCTTT

D gene: .
J gene: TRBJ2-7
V gene: TRBV5-4
clone size: .
CDR3 protein: CASRFGGSYEQYF
CDR3 DNA: TGTGCCAGCAGGTTCGGGGGCTCCTACGAGCAGTACTTC

D gene: .
J gene: TRBJ1-4
V gene: TRBV14
clone size: .
CDR3 protein: CASSRRTEGVWDEKLFF
CDR3 DNA: TGTGCCAGCAGTCGGAGGACAGAGGGAGTATGGGATGAAAAACTGTTTTTT

D gene: .
J gene: TRBJ2-3
V gene: TRBV27
clone size: .
CDR3 protein: CASSLRSPVDTQYF
CDR3 DNA: TGTGCCAGCAGTTTGCGGAGCCCCGTAGATACGCAGTATTTT

D gene: .
J gene: TRBJ2-5
V gene: TRBV29-1
clone size: .
CDR3 protein: CSVELRREWETQYF
CDR3 DNA: TGCAGCGTTGAACTACGACGGGAGTGGGAGACCCAGTACTTC

D gene: .
J gene: TRBJ1-5
V gene: TRBV6-5
clone size: .
CDR3 protein: CASSPGGSGAQHF
CDR3 DNA: TGTGCCAGCAGCCCGGGGGGATCCGGAGCCCAGCATTTT

D gene: TRBD1
J gene: TRBJ2-2
V gene: TRBV9
clone size: .
CDR3 protein: CASSGTGANTGELFF
CDR3 DNA: TGTGCCAGCAGTGGGACAGGGGCCAACACCGGGGAGCTGTTTTTT

D gene: .
J gene: TRBJ2-3
V gene: TRBV15
clone size: .
CDR3 protein: CATSPQGGSTDTQYF
CDR3 DNA: TGTGCCACCAGCCCCCAGGGCGGAAGCACAGATACGCAGTATTTT

D gene: .
J gene: TRBJ2-2
V gene: TRBV7-9
clone size: .
CDR3 protein: CASGPLDTGELFF
CDR3 DNA: TGTGCCAGCGGCCCTCTTGACACCGGGGAGCTGTTTTTT

D gene: TRBD2
J gene: TRBJ2-1
V gene: TRBV7-8
clone size: .
CDR3 protein: CASSLLTGTSPNNEQFF
CDR3 DNA: TGTGCCAGCAGCTTACTCACCGGGACTAGCCCTAACAATGAGCAGTTCTTC

D gene: TRBD1
J gene: TRBJ2-5
V gene: TRBV28
clone size: .
CDR3 protein: CASRGQGTQYF
CDR3 DNA: TGTGCCAGCAGGGGACAGGGGACCCAGTACTTC

D gene: TRBD1
J gene: TRBJ1-1
V gene: TRBV19
clone size: .
CDR3 protein: CASSIVPGTGEAFF
CDR3 DNA: TGTGCCAGTAGTATAGTCCCCGGGACAGGTGAAGCTTTCTTT

D gene: .
J gene: TRBJ1-1
V gene: TRBV6-5
clone size: .
CDR3 protein: CAARSGGPEAFF
CDR3 DNA: TGTGCCGCACGATCGGGGGGCCCTGAAGCTTTCTTT

D gene: .
J gene: TRBJ1-5
V gene: TRBV9
clone size: .
CDR3 protein: CASSVRGENQPQHF
CDR3 DNA: TGTGCCAGCAGCGTAAGGGGCGAGAATCAGCCCCAGCATTTT

D gene: TRBD2
J gene: TRBJ2-7
V gene: TRBV28
clone size: .
CDR3 protein: CASTLAGAAYEQYF
CDR3 DNA: TGTGCCAGCACCCTAGCGGGAGCGGCCTACGAGCAGTACTTC

D gene: TRBD1
J gene: TRBJ1-2
V gene: TRBV28
clone size: .
CDR3 protein: CASMFSGTVYGYTF
CDR3 DNA: TGTGCCAGCATGTTTTCCGGGACAGTTTATGGCTACACCTTC

D gene: .
J gene: TRBJ2-1
V gene: TRBV19
clone size: .
CDR3 protein: CASSPAEYYNEQFF
CDR3 DNA: TGTGCCAGTAGTCCCGCGGAGTACTACAATGAGCAGTTCTTC

D gene: .
J gene: TRBJ2-5
V gene: TRBV27
clone size: few
CDR3 protein: CASSLSEGGTQYF
CDR3 DNA: TGTGCCAGCAGTTTATCGGAGGGCGGGACCCAGTACTTC

D gene: .
J gene: TRBJ1-4
V gene: TRBV29-1
clone size: .
CDR3 protein: CSVQGKGEKLFF
CDR3 DNA: TGCAGCGTGCAGGGGAAGGGTGAAAAACTGTTTTTT

D gene: .
J gene: TRBJ2-3
V gene: TRBV13
clone size: .
CDR3 protein: CASSFPPADTQYF
CDR3 DNA: TGTGCCAGCAGCTTCCCCCCTGCGGATACGCAGTATTTT

D gene: TRBD1
J gene: TRBJ2-7
V gene: TRBV6-5
clone size: once
CDR3 protein: CASKRQGAWYEQYF
CDR3 DNA: TGTGCCAGCAAACGTCAGGGGGCGTGGTACGAGCAGTACTTC

D gene: .
J gene: TRBJ2-3
V gene: TRBV5-6
clone size: .
CDR3 protein: CASSSTDPDTQYF
CDR3 DNA: TGTGCCAGCAGCTCGACAGACCCAGATACGCAGTATTTT

D gene: .
J gene: TRBJ1-1
V gene: TRBV5-1
clone size: .
CDR3 protein: CASQAPGWNTEAFF
CDR3 DNA: TGCGCCAGCCAAGCCCCCGGTTGGAACACTGAAGCTTTCTTT

D gene: TRBD1
J gene: TRBJ2-1
V gene: TRBV6-5
clone size: .
CDR3 protein: CASRTSGGSYNEQFF
CDR3 DNA: TGTGCCAGCAGAACTTCAGGGGGCTCCTACAATGAGCAGTTCTTC

D gene: TRBD1
J gene: TRBJ1-5
V gene: TRBV29-1
clone size: .
CDR3 protein: CSVRQGASNQPQHF
CDR3 DNA: TGCAGCGTCAGGCAGGGGGCGAGCAATCAGCCCCAGCATTTT

D gene: TRBD1
J gene: TRBJ1-1
V gene: TRBV10-1
clone size: .
CDR3 protein: CASSRDRVNTEAFF
CDR3 DNA: TGCGCCAGCAGCCGGGACAGGGTGAACACTGAAGCTTTCTTT

D gene: TRBD2
J gene: TRBJ2-7
V gene: TRBV2
clone size: few
CDR3 protein: CASSDPGTSGSFYEQYF
CDR3 DNA: TGTGCCAGCAGTGATCCCGGGACTAGCGGGAGTTTTTACGAGCAGTACTTC

D gene: .
J gene: TRBJ2-7
V gene: TRBV18
clone size: .
CDR3 protein: CASSPPDRSYEQYF
CDR3 DNA: TGTGCCAGCTCACCCCCGGACAGATCCTACGAGCAGTACTTC

D gene: .
J gene: TRBJ2-7
V gene: TRBV30
clone size: once
CDR3 protein: CAWSPSHLREQYF
CDR3 DNA: TGTGCCTGGAGTCCATCCCACTTGCGAGAGCAGTACTTC

D gene: .
J gene: TRBJ2-7
V gene: TRBV5-6
clone size: few
CDR3 protein: CASESASGYEQYF
CDR3 DNA: TGTGCCAGCGAATCAGCTTCGGGTTACGAGCAGTACTTC

D gene: .
J gene: TRBJ2-5
V gene: TRBV7-2
clone size: .
CDR3 protein: CASSSESGETQYF
CDR3 DNA: TGTGCCAGCAGCTCCGAATCGGGGGAGACCCAGTACTTC

D gene: TRBD1
J gene: TRBJ1-1
V gene: TRBV5-1
clone size: .
CDR3 protein: CASSPILTGEAFF
CDR3 DNA: TGCGCCAGCAGCCCTATCCTGACAGGGGAAGCTTTCTTT

D gene: .
J gene: TRBJ2-2
V gene: TRBV27
clone size: .
CDR3 protein: CASALGGADTGELFF
CDR3 DNA: TGTGCCAGCGCTTTGGGGGGGGCTGACACCGGGGAGCTGTTTTTT

D gene: .
J gene: TRBJ1-1
V gene: TRBV5-1
clone size: few
CDR3 protein: CASYPPTGPVNEAFF
CDR3 DNA: TGCGCCAGCTACCCCCCCACAGGCCCCGTCAATGAAGCTTTCTTT

D gene: .
J gene: TRBJ2-3
V gene: TRBV5-1
clone size: once
CDR3 protein: CASSGPTDNTDTQYF
CDR3 DNA: TGCGCCAGCAGCGGACCGACAGATAACACAGATACGCAGTATTTT

D gene: .
J gene: TRBJ1-1
V gene: TRBV5-8
clone size: .
CDR3 protein: CASSLYRSVNTEAFF
CDR3 DNA: TGTGCCAGCAGCTTGTACCGCTCGGTGAACACTGAAGCTTTCTTT

D gene: TRBD1
J gene: TRBJ2-7
V gene: TRBV7-9
clone size: .
CDR3 protein: CASSSTGTGVLSGTYEQYF
CDR3 DNA: TGTGCCAGCAGCTCAACCGGGACAGGGGTACTGAGTGGGACCTACGAGCAGTACTTC

D gene: .
J gene: TRBJ2-1
V gene: TRBV19
clone size: few
CDR3 protein: CASRRYNEQFF
CDR3 DNA: TGTGCCAGTAGGCGATACAATGAGCAGTTCTTC

D gene: .
J gene: TRBJ2-7
V gene: TRBV29-1
clone size: .
CDR3 protein: CSVDRVGTYEQYF
CDR3 DNA: TGCAGCGTTGACAGGGTGGGGACCTACGAGCAGTACTTC

D gene: TRBD1
J gene: TRBJ2-7
V gene: TRBV5-5
clone size: .
CDR3 protein: CASSHRQGEQYF
CDR3 DNA: TGTGCCAGCAGCCATAGACAGGGGGAGCAGTACTTC

D gene: TRBD1
J gene: TRBJ1-1
V gene: TRBV18
clone size: few
CDR3 protein: CASSPGTGDIGAFF
CDR3 DNA: TGTGCCAGCTCTCCCGGGACAGGAGACATTGGAGCTTTCTTT

D gene: TRBD1
J gene: TRBJ1-1
V gene: TRBV28
clone size: .
CDR3 protein: CASRYPDRGRWLAFF
CDR3 DNA: TGTGCCAGCAGATACCCGGACAGGGGGCGTTGGTTAGCTTTCTTT

D gene: TRBD2
J gene: TRBJ2-1
V gene: TRBV9
clone size: .
CDR3 protein: CASSSTSGFYNEQFF
CDR3 DNA: TGTGCCAGCAGCTCGACTAGCGGGTTCTACAATGAGCAGTTCTTC

D gene: .
J gene: TRBJ2-7
V gene: TRBV6-1
clone size: .
CDR3 protein: CASSEAGGGYHYEQYF
CDR3 DNA: TGTGCCAGCAGTGAAGCTGGAGGCGGCTACCACTACGAGCAGTACTTC

D gene: .
J gene: TRBJ1-1
V gene: TRBV28
clone size: .
CDR3 protein: CASSLRQMNTEAFF
CDR3 DNA: TGTGCCAGCAGTTTACGACAGATGAACACTGAAGCTTTCTTT